The text below deals with one TCR beta chain. The antigen remains undetermined. From germline, CDR1 is MGHRA and CDR2 YSYEKL. The CDR3 length is 14 residues. V was shortened by 2 bases and J by 6 bases, with 13 bases between the two germline ends. A single record per CDR3 protein comes from TCRdb applying MiXCR to the reads. The table lists approximately 910,000 distinct CDR3 sequences, less than 35% of them singletons, with roughly 13% in the top ten. This specimen belongs to a study of T cell repertoires in cytomegalovirus infection. About the study: Recently described HLA-C-restricted plus well-studied HLA-B-restricted CMV epitopes were used. Signatures in public TCR beta sequences pointed to both CMV infection and matching HLA type. Study-wide findings and caveats: Cumulative frequency (of public TCR beta family members) identified carriers of CMV plus the relevant HLA.

The chain has TRBV4-1 and TRBJ1-1; D is possibly TRBD1 (6 bases). This material consisted of cultured CD8+ T cells from PBMCs, taken from culture after CMV antigen stimulation. The clonotype originates from a human donor in good health (CMV status not recorded). Some clones in this sample may be carry-over from other donors' samples. The CDR3 is CASSQKVTGAEAFF. DNA of the CDR3: TGCGCCAGCAGCCAAAAGGTGACAGGCGCTGAAGCTTTCTTT.